This T cell receptor (beta chain) came from a study of yellow fever vaccine responses in identical twins. Findings of the study overall: Vaccine T cell responses of twins reportedly seemed partly convergent and partly personalized.

This CDR3 region has 15 residues. The germline V gene encodes CDR1 SGHNT and CDR2 YYREEE (reference sequence). This clonotype came up a few times. Its antigen remains unidentified. The junction does not match germline at one end; this may be a read error. TCRdb passed the RT-PCR reads through MiXCR, listing each CDR3 protein once. Of around 2,500 distinct CDR3 sequences in the sample, about 80% were seen once. The rearrangement uses TRBV5-4 and TRBJ2-1; 10 bases match TRBD2. The receptor was isolated from a female donor who received the yellow fever vaccine. Sequencing was performed on T cells from blood (PBMCs), unsorted or a sorted subset (not recorded which), taken before or after yellow fever vaccination (not recorded which). This CDR3 reads CASSMLAGAYNEQFF. The CDR3 nucleotides are TGTGCCAGCAGCATGCTAGCGGGGGCCTATAATGAGCAGTTCTTC.